The 23 T cell receptor beta chains listed next were all sequenced from one sample in a study of T cell repertoires in cytomegalovirus infection. Via MiXCR, TCRdb re-called the reads, giving one row per CDR3 protein. Of 150,000 to 200,000 distinct CDR3 sequences in the sample, roughly 15% were seen once. The sample was CD8+ T cells from PBMCs. The receptor source for this set is a human donor in good health (CMV status not recorded). Some clones in this sample may be carry-over from other donors' samples.

The CDR3 region has the DNA TGTGCCAGCAGAGTCGACAGGGCCTACTACAATGAGCAGTTCTTC. Protein: CASRVDRAYYNEQFF. The chain recombines TRBV6-1 with TRBJ2-1; 7 nucleotides align to TRBD1. V shed 6 bases and J 3 bases; nucleotides not matched to a gene: 8. CDR1 is MNHNS, CDR2 SASEGT, per germline. The CDR3 has 15 amino acids.

This clonotype was found a few times. V gene TRBV29-1 combines with J gene TRBJ2-1; no clear D gene. CDR1 is SQVTM, CDR2 ANQGSEA, per germline. The CDR3 runs 20 residues. The ends were cut back, 5 bases at V and 1 base at J, with 30 bases in the middle. This CDR3 is CSVNGRSVSPSPKSYNEQFF. As DNA, the CDR3 is TGCAGCGTTAACGGAAGGTCGGTCAGCCCGAGCCCAAAATCCTACAATGAGCAGTTCTTC.

V usage is TRBV19 and J usage is TRBJ2-2; D might be TRBD1 (6 bases). The CDR3 contains 16 residues. The germline V and J ends were trimmed by 6 bases and 2 bases, with 16 bases remaining between them. Germline lookup yields CDR1 LNHDA and CDR2 SQIVND (reference sequence). This CDR3 is CASRMGAVINTGELFF. The CDR3 DNA is TGTGCCAGTAGAATGGGGGCGGTAATCAACACCGGGGAGCTGTTTTTT.

This clonotype appeared a few times. The rearrangement uses TRBV6-5 and TRBJ1-1; TRBD1 might be the D (6 bases). The V gene lost 0 bases and the J gene lost 0 bases, with 8 bases spanning the gap. The CDR3 spans 15 residues. Per germline, CDR1 MNHEY and CDR2 SVGAGI. The CDR3 protein is CASSYSKGVNTEAFF. In DNA, the CDR3 is TGTGCCAGCAGTTACTCAAAGGGGGTGAACACTGAAGCTTTCTTT.

V usage is TRBV6-5 and J usage is TRBJ1-2; D is uncertain. V shed 6 bases and J shed 3 bases, with 17 bases lying between them. This CDR3 is 15 amino acids long. From germline, CDR1 is MNHEY and CDR2 SVGAGI. CDR3 region: CASSPAQSGYYGYTF. In DNA, the CDR3 is TGTGCCAGCAGCCCCGCACAGTCCGGATACTATGGCTACACCTTC.

The chain is built from TRBV27 and TRBJ2-7; TRBD1 is a possible D gene (6 bases). This CDR3 is built from 15 residues. Trimming took 1 base from V and 1 from J, leaving 11 bases between them. Per germline, CDR1 MNHEY and CDR2 SMNVEV (reference sequence). The CDR3 here is CASSLFTGSSYEQYF. The CDR3 coding sequence is TGTGCCAGCAGTTTATTCACAGGGTCGTCCTACGAGCAGTACTTC.

The V gene is TRBV12-3 or TRBV12-4, the J gene TRBJ2-3; unclear D gene. V lost 3 bases and J 7 bases, leaving 17 bases between the germline ends. The CDR3 sequence is 15 residues long. The CDR3 is CASSFPEGAGNTQYF. The CDR3 nucleotides read TGTGCCAGCAGTTTCCCCGAAGGAGCTGGAAATACGCAGTATTTT.

The chain couples TRBV7-9 to TRBJ2-3; D unclear. This CDR3 spans 16 amino acids. Per germline, CDR1 SEHNR and CDR2 FQNEAQ (reference sequence). V was pared by 4 bases and J by 0 bases, with 14 bases between. Here the CDR3 DNA reads TGTGCCAGCAGCTACCTTGAGGACCTTAGCACAGATACGCAGTATTTT. Translation gives CASSYLEDLSTDTQYF.

This chain links TRBV27 with TRBJ2-1; 9 bases are a match to TRBD2. After removal of 3 bases from V and 9 bases from J, the junction contained 9 bases not matched to a gene. The CDR3 sequence is 15 residues long. The germline CDR1 and CDR2 sequences are MNHEY and SMNVEV (reference sequence). Here the CDR3 DNA reads TGTGCCAGCAGTTTGGGGGCGGGGGGGGCTGGTGAGCAGTTCTTC. This codes for CASSLGAGGAGEQFF.

The V and J genes are TRBV7-9 and TRBJ1-5; D ambiguous. The ends were cut back, 5 bases at V and 9 bases at J, with 11 bases in the middle. CDR1 and CDR2 (germline): SEHNR, FQNEAQ (reference sequence). CDR3 length: 12 residues. CDR3 residues: CASSHEWAPQHF. CDR3 bases: TGTGCCAGCAGCCATGAATGGGCGCCCCAGCATTTT.

The CDR3 nucleotides read TGTGCCAGCAGCCAGGGCAGGTCGCCCTACAATGAGCAGTTCTTC. This codes for CASSQGRSPYNEQFF. V is TRBV6-2 or TRBV6-3 and J is TRBJ2-1; D possibly corresponds to TRBD1 (5 bases). The germline V gene has CDR1 MNHEY and CDR2 SVGEGT. CDR3 length: 15 amino acids. V lost 6 bases to trimming and J lost 2 bases, with 14 bases between them.

In its sample, this clonotype was seen many times. V is TRBV11-2 and J is TRBJ2-4, with D hard to call. Per germline, CDR1 SGHAT and CDR2 FQNNGV. Trimming stripped 4 bases from V and 6 bases from J, with 1 base between. The CDR3 totals 10 residues. For the CDR3, the DNA is TGTGCCAGCAGCTCAAACATTCAGTACTTC. Protein: CASSSNIQYF.

V gene TRBV27 combines with J gene TRBJ2-7; 7 positions agree with TRBD2. The germline gives CDR1 MNHEY, CDR2 SMNVEV (reference sequence). With 3 bases clipped from V and 2 bases from J, the junction kept 7 bases outside the gene matches. The CDR3 is 15 residues long. In nucleotides, the CDR3 is TGTGCCAGCAGTTTTTCTAGGACTAGTACCTACGAGCAGTACTTC. Translating gives CASSFSRTSTYEQYF.

The rearrangement uses TRBV19 and TRBJ2-1; TRBD1 matches 8 bases. From germline, CDR1 is LNHDA and CDR2 SQIVND (reference sequence). The CDR3 sequence is 12 residues long. Trimming at V came to 6 bases and at J to 7 bases, leaving 2 bases not matched to a gene. CDR3 residues: CASRRTGNEQFF. The CDR3 DNA follows: TGTGCCAGTAGGAGGACAGGGAATGAGCAGTTCTTC.

V and J are TRBV28 and TRBJ2-7; possible D gene TRBD1, 5 bases. There are 15 residues in the CDR3. Looked up from germline, CDR1 is MDHEN and CDR2 is SYDVKM. Trimming shortened V by 8 bases and J by 4 bases, and 21 bases separated the two germline ends. For the CDR3, the DNA is TGTGCCAGCGGACCCCAGGGTATCGCTGTTTACGAGCAGTACTTC. It yields the protein CASGPQGIAVYEQYF. Drawing the rest from reference TRBV28 and TRBJ2-7, the complete variable domain is DVKVTQSSRYLVKRTGEKVFLECVQDMDHENMFWYRQDPGLGLRLIYFSYDVKMKEKGDIPEGYSVSREKKERFSLILESASTNQTSMYLCASGPQGIAVYEQYFGPGTRLTVT.

The V call is TRBV7-6, the J call TRBJ2-7; no reliable D call. Germline CDR1 reads SGHVS; CDR2 reads FNYEAQ. V lost 5 bases, J lost 7 bases, and 12 bases lay in between. The CDR3 length is 12 residues. This CDR3 reads CASSPRGPEQYF. The CDR3 DNA reads as TGTGCCAGCAGCCCCCGCGGTCCTGAGCAGTACTTC.

The chain carries TRBV15 and TRBJ2-7; D may be TRBD1 (8 bases). Trimming removed 2 bases from V and 0 bases from J, with 17 bases in between. This CDR3 has 17 residues. Germline V gene lookup returns CDR1 LNHNV and CDR2 YYDKDF (reference sequence). Here the CDR3 DNA reads TGTGCCACCAGCAGAACTTGGCGGGGGACAGGCTCCTACGAGCAGTACTTC. Its translation: CATSRTWRGTGSYEQYF. The whole variable domain, remainder taken from reference TRBV15 and TRBJ2-7, is DAMVIQNPRYQVTQFGKPVTLSCSQTLNHNVMYWYQQKSSQAPKLLFHYYDKDFNNEADTPDNFQSRRPNTSFCFLDIRSPGLGDTAMYLCATSRTWRGTGSYEQYFGPGTRLTVT.

The rearrangement uses TRBV11-2 and TRBJ2-5, with D maybe TRBD1 (5 bases). The CDR3 is made up of 14 amino acids. The germline V gene encodes CDR1 SGHAT and CDR2 FQNNGV. Between the trimmed V and J ends, which lost 0 bases and 5 bases, there was a span of 10 bases. The CDR3 protein is CASSLDPRAETQYF. The CDR3 DNA reads TGTGCCAGCAGCTTAGATCCCAGGGCGGAGACCCAGTACTTC.

The V and J genes are TRBV19 and TRBJ1-5; D ambiguous. This CDR3 is 13 amino acids long. From germline, CDR1 is LNHDA and CDR2 SQIVND (reference sequence). V was clipped by 5 bases and J by 7 bases, with 12 bases between them. The CDR3 DNA is TGTGCCAGTAGTGGGAGCGGCCTCCAGCCCCAGCATTTT. Translation: CASSGSGLQPQHF.

The V gene is TRBV7-9, the J gene TRBJ2-5; D may be TRBD1 (5 bases). The CDR3 spans 14 residues. Trimming removed 6 bases from V and 2 bases from J, with 13 bases in between. Germline V CDR1 and CDR2: SEHNR, FQNEAQ (reference sequence). The CDR3 spells CASSTTRQQETQYF. The CDR3 DNA reads as TGTGCCAGCAGTACAACCCGACAGCAAGAGACCCAGTACTTC.

This clonotype turned up a few times. The chain uses TRBV6-2 or TRBV6-3 and TRBJ1-5, with a possible D match to TRBD1 (6 bases). Germline V gene lookup returns CDR1 MNHEY and CDR2 SVGEGT. The CDR3 consists of 17 residues. V shed 0 bases and J shed 1 base, with 13 bases lying between them. As DNA, the CDR3 is TGTGCCAGCAGTTACTCACAGGGAAAAGGAAGCAATCAGCCCCAGCATTTT. Protein sequence: CASSYSQGKGSNQPQHF.

This CDR3 reads CASSSVGYTF. In DNA, the CDR3 is TGTGCCAGCAGCTCCGTCGGCTACACCTTC. The rearrangement joins TRBV7-6 to TRBJ1-2; D uncertain. V lost 4 bases, J lost 8 bases, and 5 bases lay in between. The CDR3 extends over 10 amino acids. Germline V gene lookup returns CDR1 SGHVS and CDR2 FNYEAQ.

This clonotype has a handful of counts. The V and J genes are TRBV6-5 and TRBJ2-7, with D possibly being TRBD2 (7 bases). This CDR3 is built from 19 residues. V was clipped by 2 bases and J by 6 bases, with 29 bases between them. CDR1 MNHEY and CDR2 SVGAGI come from the germline V gene. The DNA of the CDR3 is TGTGCCAGCAGTTACGGGGACCCTATAGGGGGAGGGCGTGAAAGCGAGCAGTACTTC. Translation gives CASSYGDPIGGGRESEQYF.